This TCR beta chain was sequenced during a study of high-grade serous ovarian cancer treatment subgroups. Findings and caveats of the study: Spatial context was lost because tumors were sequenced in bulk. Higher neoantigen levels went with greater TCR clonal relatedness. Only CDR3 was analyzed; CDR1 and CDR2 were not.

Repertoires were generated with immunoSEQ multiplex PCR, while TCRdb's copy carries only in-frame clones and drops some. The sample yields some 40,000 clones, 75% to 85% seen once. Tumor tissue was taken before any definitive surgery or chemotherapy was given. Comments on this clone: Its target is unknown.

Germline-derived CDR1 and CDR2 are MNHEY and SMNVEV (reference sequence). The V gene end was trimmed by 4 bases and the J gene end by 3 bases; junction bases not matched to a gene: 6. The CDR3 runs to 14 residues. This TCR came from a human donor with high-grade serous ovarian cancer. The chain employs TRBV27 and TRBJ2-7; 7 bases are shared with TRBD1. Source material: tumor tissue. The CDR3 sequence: CASSSRDRLYEQYF. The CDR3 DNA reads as TGTGCCAGCAGTTCCCGGGACAGACTCTACGAGCAGTACTTC.